This record looks at one TCR beta chain sequence and its context. The antigen is not known. V lost 4 bases and J lost 1, with 9 bases in between. The CDR3 is 14 amino acids. Germline V gives CDR1 MNHEY, CDR2 SVGAGI. An assay was performed, and its level was deep. Sequencing was performed with immunoSEQ multiplex PCR; in TCRdb, only in-frame clones are kept and a portion is missing. Of 850,000 to 1,200,000 clones in the sample, roughly 80% were seen once. This sample was included in a study of shared clonotypes between healthy human individuals. Whole-study findings and limits: In contrast to clonotypes shared by all four donors, non-shared clonotypes had lower generation probabilities.

This chain connects TRBV6-5 to TRBJ2-3, with D possibly TRBD1 on 6 matching bases. Sequences were obtained from memory CD4+ T cells sorted from blood. Subset in this sample: CD45RA-negative fraction. The TCR sequence derives from a man aged 18 to 35 in good health. The CDR3 DNA reads TGTGCCAGCAGTTCCTGGACAGGCACAGATACGCAGTATTTT. Amino acids: CASSSWTGTDTQYF.